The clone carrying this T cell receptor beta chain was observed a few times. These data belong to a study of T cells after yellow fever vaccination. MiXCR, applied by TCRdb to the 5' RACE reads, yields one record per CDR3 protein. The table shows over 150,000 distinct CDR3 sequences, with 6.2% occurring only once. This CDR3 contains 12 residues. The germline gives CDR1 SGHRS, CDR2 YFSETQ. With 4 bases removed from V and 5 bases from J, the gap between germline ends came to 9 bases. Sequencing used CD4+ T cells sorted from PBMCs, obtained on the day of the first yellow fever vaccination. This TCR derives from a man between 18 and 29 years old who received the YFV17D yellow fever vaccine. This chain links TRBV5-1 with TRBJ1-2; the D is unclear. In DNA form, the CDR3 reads TGCGCCAGCAGCCCGGCCAGTTATGGCTACACCTTC. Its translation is CASSPASYGYTF. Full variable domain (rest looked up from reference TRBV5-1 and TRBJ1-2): KAGVTQTPRYLIKTRGQQVTLSCSPISGHRSVSWYQQTPGQGLQFLFEYFSETQRNKGNFPGRFSGRQFSNSRSEMNVSTLELGDSALYLCASSPASYGYTFGSGTRLTVV.